This T cell receptor beta chain was identified in a study of follicular helper T cells after annual influenza vaccination. Study background: Across the 2013-2014, 2014-2015 and 2015-2016 vaccination seasons, some subjects were resampled.

Trimming shortened V by 2 bases and J by 5 bases, and 1 base separated the two germline ends. CDR3 size: 11 residues. CDR1 and CDR2 (germline): SGHNT, YYREEE (reference sequence). Concerning this clone itself: What it binds is unknown.

General study results and limits: Day 7 ICOS+CD38+ clones later appeared mostly in ICOS-CD38- cTfh.

The time point here: 2014-2015 season, 7 days after vaccination. Generated by immunoSEQ multiplex PCR, the TCRdb table keeps only in-frame clones and is missing some. The sample records 2,500 to 4,000 clones, 80% to 90% being singletons. The sample here was CXCR5+ CD38- circulating T follicular helper cells from blood, taken 7 days after influenza vaccination. Subset: circulating Tfh, non-naive CD4+CXCR5+PD-1+ (ICOS+CD38+ or ICOS-CD38-). The chain links TRBV5-4 to TRBJ1-4; D gene ambiguous. This receptor was identified in an adult who received the influenza vaccine. The CDR3 DNA follows: TGTGCCAGCAGCTTCAATGAAAAACTGTTTTTT. Translating it yields CASSFNEKLFF.